This record covers a single T cell receptor beta chain. The antigen remains unidentified. Between the trimmed V and J ends, which lost 5 bases and 3 bases, there was a span of 16 bases. CDR1 and CDR2 (germline): SEHNR, FQNEAQ (reference sequence). The CDR3 consists of 16 residues. Sequenced by immunoSEQ multiplex PCR; TCRdb stores in-frame clones only, minus some. Here the sample spans about 110,000 clones, approximately 85% being singletons. The data are from a study of cytomegalovirus exposure and HLA in healthy donors. Study-level findings and limits: Both high specificity and high sensitivity reportedly marked the classifier's diagnosis of cytomegalovirus status. The study listed roughly 150 cytomegalovirus-associated TCR beta chains. Most TCR sequences showed up rarely, but some public TCRs showed up in many donors.

The sequence derives from a woman aged 18-35 years in good health and CMV-seronegative. The sample comprised PBMCs. This sequence joins TRBV7-9 and TRBJ2-2; possible D gene TRBD2, 6 bases. CDR3: CASSPSGRPDTGELFF. In DNA form, the CDR3 reads TGTGCCAGCAGCCCCAGTGGGAGGCCGGACACCGGGGAGCTGTTTTTT.